What follows are 29 T cell receptor beta chains derived from one specimen sequenced in a study of CD4 and CD8 cells across lung adenocarcinoma regions. TCRdb passed the PCR reads through MiXCR, listing each CDR3 protein once. The sample yields over 20,000 distinct CDR3 sequences, roughly half seen once. Sequenced sample: CD8+ T cells from the center of a lung tumor. All receptors derive from a female donor with lung adenocarcinoma. The CD4 and CD8 labels of this study may be unreliable.

The rearrangement links TRBV25-1 to TRBJ2-4; D is unresolved. The V and J ends lost 8 bases and 13 bases respectively, with 15 bases between them. Germline V lookup: CDR1 MGHDK, CDR2 SYGVNS. The CDR3 totals 11 residues. In DNA, the CDR3 is TGTGCCAGCCGTAACCAAAACACCCAGTACTTC. As protein: CASRNQNTQYF. The complete variable domain, with remaining parts taken from reference TRBV25-1 and TRBJ2-4, reads EADIYQTPRYLVIGTGKKITLECSQTMGHDKMYWYQQDPGMELHLIHYSYGVNSTEKGDLSSESTVSRIRTEHFPLTLESARPSHTSQYLCASRNQNTQYFGAGTRLSVL.

There are many counts of this clonotype. This chain links TRBV27 with TRBJ1-2; D remains ambiguous. Trimming took off 4 bases at V and 8 bases at J, with 20 bases between the two ends. Germline V gene lookup returns CDR1 MNHEY and CDR2 SMNVEV (reference sequence). The CDR3 contains 15 residues. CDR3 coding DNA: TGTGCCAGCAGTTACCTGACCGGGAACAAGTGGGGCTACACCTTC. Its translation: CASSYLTGNKWGYTF.

This clonotype has a single count. V is TRBV27 and J is TRBJ2-4; D may match TRBD1 or TRBD2 (5 bases each). V lost 7 bases, J lost 6 bases, and 19 bases lay in between. The CDR3 extends over 15 amino acids. Per the germline V gene, CDR1 is MNHEY and CDR2 is SMNVEV (reference sequence). The chain's CDR3 is CASIPGSRATNIQYF. The CDR3 coding sequence is TGTGCCAGCATTCCGGGGAGCAGGGCTACAAACATTCAGTACTTC.

CDR3 amino acids: CASRQLSGNTIYF. CDR3 nucleotides: TGTGCCAGTAGACAACTCTCTGGAAACACCATATATTTT. The V call is TRBV27, the J call TRBJ1-3; D gene ambiguous. This CDR3 has 13 residues. Looked up from germline, CDR1 is MNHEY and CDR2 is SMNVEV (reference sequence). Trimming shortened V by 9 bases and J by 0 bases, and 9 bases separated the two germline ends.

The chain combines TRBV4-1 with TRBJ2-1; D possibly corresponds to TRBD2 (7 bases). CDR3 length: 17 amino acids. With 1 base removed from V and 0 bases from J, the gap between germline ends came to 13 bases. Germline lookup yields CDR1 MGHRA and CDR2 YSYEKL. The CDR3 DNA sequence: TGCGCCAGCAGCCAAGGAGGGGGGGGGCCCTCCTACAATGAGCAGTTCTTC. This translates into CASSQGGGGPSYNEQFF.

This clonotype was found a few times. The chain carries TRBV6-1 and TRBJ2-3; D possibly corresponds to TRBD2 (6 bases). Germline CDR1 MNHNS, CDR2 SASEGT. This CDR3 is built from 16 residues. Trimming took 0 bases from V and 1 from J, leaving 11 bases between them. The CDR3 DNA sequence: TGTGCCAGCAGTGAAGCTCGGAGGGGACGCACAGATACGCAGTATTTT. Its protein is CASSEARRGRTDTQYF.

J is TRBJ2-1 and V is TRBV10-3; D is ambiguous. The germline V gene encodes CDR1 ENHRY and CDR2 SYGVKD. The CDR3 is 15 amino acids. The CDR3 spells CVAASRWGMDNEQFF. The CDR3 DNA sequence: TGTGTCGCGGCGTCGCGCTGGGGTATGGACAATGAGCAGTTCTTC.

The sample holds a few counts of this clonotype. CDR3 amino acids: CASSARGGWGEQFF. The CDR3 coding sequence is TGTGCCAGCAGTGCCCGAGGGGGATGGGGTGAGCAGTTCTTC. The chain couples TRBV6-1 to TRBJ2-1; the D gene is possibly TRBD1 (6 bases). V was cut by 4 bases and J by 9 bases, with 16 bases left in between. Germline CDR1 and CDR2: MNHNS and SASEGT. The CDR3 runs 14 residues.

This clonotype was counted only a few times. J is TRBJ2-3 and V is TRBV4-1; TRBD2 is a possible D gene (5 bases). There are 15 residues in the CDR3. Germline CDR1 reads MGHRA; CDR2 reads YSYEKL. V was pared by 3 bases and J by 1 base, with 11 bases between. CDR3 sequence (DNA): TGCGCCAGCAGCCAGGGGAGCATCGGCACAGATACGCAGTATTTT. It codes for CASSQGSIGTDTQYF.

In this sample, this clonotype turned up a few times. The chain recombines TRBV6-1 with TRBJ2-7; TRBD1 might be the D (6 bases). CDR3 length equals 14 residues. The V and J ends lost 7 bases and 0 bases respectively, with 13 bases between them. Per germline, CDR1 MNHNS and CDR2 SASEGT. The CDR3 DNA reads TGTGCCAGCAACCGGGACACGGACTCCTACGAGCAGTACTTC. The encoded protein is CASNRDTDSYEQYF.

J is TRBJ2-3 and V is TRBV3-1; 11 nucleotides align to TRBD2. The germline CDR1 and CDR2 sequences are LGHDT and YNNKEL (reference sequence). V trimming: 2 bases; J trimming: 6 bases; junction bases outside the gene matches: 7. This CDR3 has 16 residues. In DNA, the CDR3 is TGTGCCAGCAGCCAACCCCCTAGCGGGAGGCTGGATACGCAGTATTTT. Its translation is CASSQPPSGRLDTQYF.

The chain uses TRBV6-1 and TRBJ2-4; a weak D match, TRBD1 (6 bases). This CDR3 spans 14 amino acids. Trimming stripped 5 bases from V and 13 bases from J, with 21 bases between. The germline gives CDR1 MNHNS, CDR2 SASEGT. The CDR3, as DNA: TGTGCCAGCAGTAAGGGGGACGGCCAAGAGATCCAGTACTTC. This translates into CASSKGDGQEIQYF.

V and J are TRBV14 and TRBJ2-4; D perhaps matches TRBD2 (5 bases). Germline V CDR1 and CDR2: SGHDN, FVKESK. The CDR3 runs to 14 residues. V lost 1 base and J lost 5, with 9 bases in between. The CDR3 here is CASSQASYQNIQYF. The CDR3 DNA sequence: TGTGCCAGCAGCCAAGCTAGCTACCAAAACATTCAGTACTTC.

The chain is built from TRBV10-3 and TRBJ2-3, with TRBD1 matching over 7 bases. The DNA end favors TRBJ2-7, so the J call may be wrong. The CDR3 contains 15 residues. Germline values: CDR1 ENHRY, CDR2 SYGVKD. CDR3 in amino acids: CAAGEGARGEDTQYF. The CDR3 DNA follows: TGTGCCGCGGGTGAGGGGGCGCGAGGGGAAGATACGCAGTACTTC.

The V and J genes are TRBV7-8 and TRBJ2-3, with a tentative D call TRBD2 (7 bases). Trimming cost V 5 bases and J 4 bases, with 22 bases left between them. Germline V gene data show CDR1 as SGHVS and CDR2 as FQNEAQ. CDR3 length equals 17 residues. CDR3 amino acids: CASSLTGYGGPADTQYF. The CDR3 coding sequence is TGTGCCAGCAGCCTAACGGGGTACGGGGGGCCCGCAGATACGCAGTATTTT.

This clonotype was counted only a few times. This rearrangement joins TRBV6-5 to TRBJ2-1, with D hard to call. Trimming took off 3 bases at V and 6 bases at J, with 6 bases between the two ends. CDR1 is MNHEY and CDR2 is SVGAGI in the germline V gene. CDR3 length: 12 residues. Here the CDR3 reads CASSYTVNEQFF. CDR3 bases: TGTGCCAGCAGTTATACGGTCAATGAGCAGTTCTTC.

The rearrangement joins TRBV6-1 to TRBJ1-3; tentatively, D is TRBD1 (6 bases). Looked up from germline, CDR1 is MNHNS and CDR2 is SASEGT. The CDR3 runs 15 residues. The ends were cut back, 5 bases at V and 0 bases at J, with 11 bases in the middle. Written as DNA, the CDR3 is TGTGCCAGCAGTAAAACAGGGAACTCTGGAAACACCATATATTTT. It encodes CASSKTGNSGNTIYF.

On this clonotype itself: The junction shows a germline mismatch at one end, possibly a read error. The rearrangement joins TRBV10-2 to TRBJ2-5; 7 nucleotides line up with TRBD2. Germline V gene sequence: CDR1 WSHSY, CDR2 SAAADI. This CDR3 has 14 amino acids. The CDR3 DNA follows: TGCGCGGGGCGCGGGAGCCGGGGCCAGGAGACGCAGTACTTC. Protein: CAGRGSRGQETQYF.

V is TRBV6-1 and J is TRBJ2-1; 7 nucleotides align to TRBD2. The last part of the DNA fits TRBJ2-7 better; the J call may be wrong. The germline V gene has CDR1 MNHNS and CDR2 SASEGT. The CDR3 is 14 amino acids. Written as DNA, the CDR3 is TGTGCCAGCAGCGGCGGGAGAATCTACAATGAGCAGTACTTC. Translating it yields CASSGGRIYNEQYF.

This clonotype is termed medium-sized. The V call is TRBV27, the J call TRBJ2-3; the match to TRBD1 covers 10 bases. CDR3 length: 15 amino acids. V was clipped by 6 bases and J by 3 bases; unmatched bases: 6. Germline CDR1 MNHEY, CDR2 SMNVEV (reference sequence). The CDR3, as DNA: TGTGCCAGCAGACGCCGGGACAGGGGAACAGATACGCAGTATTTT. Translated, it gives CASRRRDRGTDTQYF.

The chain joins TRBV27 to TRBJ2-4, with D perhaps matching TRBD1 (6 bases). TRBJ2-5 explains the end of the DNA better; the J call may be wrong. Germline CDR1 reads MNHEY; CDR2 reads SMNVEV (reference sequence). The CDR3 is 13 residues long. The CDR3 region is CASGGRVEKTQYF. The CDR3 coding sequence is TGTGCCAGCGGGGGCCGTGTCGAAAAGACCCAGTACTTC.

J is TRBJ2-4 and V is TRBV4-1; 7 bases match TRBD2. Germline trimming cut 4 bases from V and 0 bases from J; bases unmatched to any gene: 9. The CDR3 is 17 residues long. Germline CDR1 and CDR2: MGHRA and YSYEKL. The CDR3: CASSRGGDVGAKNIQYF. DNA of the CDR3: TGCGCCAGCAGCCGGGGAGGGGACGTTGGAGCCAAAAACATTCAGTACTTC.

The chain couples TRBV6-1 to TRBJ2-3; possibly TRBD1 for D (5 bases). V was clipped by 9 bases and J by 9 bases, with 25 bases between them. CDR1 is MNHNS, CDR2 SASEGT, per germline. The CDR3 is made up of 15 amino acids. The CDR3 loop is CARGYGSGGQETQYF. The CDR3 DNA sequence: TGTGCCAGGGGGTACGGGTCAGGTGGACAAGAGACGCAGTATTTT.

This clonotype was seen a handful of times. The chain has TRBV6-5 and TRBJ2-3; TRBD1 matches at 7 bases. The CDR3 covers 15 residues. Germline loops: CDR1 MNHEY, CDR2 SVGAGI. V trimming: 2 bases; J trimming: 9 bases; junction bases outside the gene matches: 11. The DNA for the CDR3 is TGTGCCAGCAGTTACGGACAGGTGGGGACCGGGACGCAGTATTTT. Residues: CASSYGQVGTGTQYF.

This clonotype was counted many times. The rearrangement links TRBV10-2 to TRBJ2-7; the D is unclear. Trimming removed 1 base from V and 1 base from J, with 5 bases in between. From germline, CDR1 is WSHSY and CDR2 SAAADI. CDR3 length: 13 residues. Here the CDR3 reads CASSEYRSYEQYF. CDR3 DNA sequence: TGCGCCAGCAGTGAGTACCGTTCCTACGAGCAGTACTTC.

Concerning this clonotype: The junction differs from germline at one of its ends, possibly a read error. The chain carries TRBV27 and TRBJ2-5; TRBD2 is a possible D gene (7 bases). The CDR3 covers 15 residues. The germline V gene has CDR1 MNHEY and CDR2 SMNVEV (reference sequence). The CDR3 region is CAGGPGGRDQEIQYF. The CDR3 coding sequence is TGTGCCGGGGGGCCGGGGGGCCGTGACCAAGAGATCCAGTACTTC.

The chain links TRBV7-7 to TRBJ2-5; 7 bases are shared with TRBD1. The J call could be wrong; TRBJ2-7 is a better fit for the DNA end. Germline CDR1 and CDR2: SSHAT and FNYEAQ (reference sequence). CDR3 length equals 9 residues. The CDR3 sequence is CATGGEQYV. The CDR3 DNA reads TGTGCCACAGGGGGCGAGCAGTACGTC.

This clonotype was picked up one time. V and J are TRBV6-1 and TRBJ2-1; D possibly corresponds to TRBD1 (6 bases). Judging by the DNA end, TRBJ2-7 fits better; the J call may be wrong. CDR3 length: 16 residues. Germline V gene data show CDR1 as MNHNS and CDR2 as SASEGT. The CDR3 region is CASSETRTDRPYEQYF. CDR3 sequence (DNA): TGTGCCAGCAGTGAAACACGGACAGACCGCCCCTACGAGCAGTACTTC.

This clonotype was observed at least ten times. The rearrangement uses TRBV27 and TRBJ2-1; 8 bases are shared with TRBD1. The J call is uncertain, as TRBJ2-7 better fits the DNA end. The CDR3 runs 16 residues. The V gene's germline CDR1 is MNHEY and CDR2 SMNVEV (reference sequence). Here the CDR3 reads CASSLTAKQGAYEQYF. DNA for the CDR3: TGTGCCAGCAGCCTAACCGCAAAACAGGGGGCCTACGAGCAGTACTTC.